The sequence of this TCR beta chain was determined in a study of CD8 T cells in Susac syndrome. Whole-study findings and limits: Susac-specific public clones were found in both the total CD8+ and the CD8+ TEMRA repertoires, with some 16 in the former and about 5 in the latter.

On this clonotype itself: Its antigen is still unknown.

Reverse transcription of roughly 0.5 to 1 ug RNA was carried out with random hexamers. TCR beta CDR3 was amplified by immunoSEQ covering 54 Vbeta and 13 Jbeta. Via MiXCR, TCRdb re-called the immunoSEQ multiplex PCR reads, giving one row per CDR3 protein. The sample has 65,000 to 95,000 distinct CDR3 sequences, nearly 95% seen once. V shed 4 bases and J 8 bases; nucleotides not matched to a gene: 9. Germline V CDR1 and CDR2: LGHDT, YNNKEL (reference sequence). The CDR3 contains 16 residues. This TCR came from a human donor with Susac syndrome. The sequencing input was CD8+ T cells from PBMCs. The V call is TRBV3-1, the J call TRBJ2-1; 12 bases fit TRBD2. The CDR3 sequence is CASSPGLAGISYEQFF. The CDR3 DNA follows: TGTGCCAGCAGCCCGGGACTAGCGGGTATTTCCTATGAGCAGTTCTTC.